Listed below are T cell receptor beta chains from one sample, sequenced in a study of cytomegalovirus exposure and HLA in healthy donors. Here immunoSEQ multiplex PCR was the method, and the copy in TCRdb shows in-frame clones only, minus some. The sample includes 120,000 to 150,000 clones, roughly four fifths of them seen just once. Source material: PBMCs. These receptors were collected from a female donor in good health and CMV-seronegative. The CDR3 runs from the conserved cysteine through the conserved F or W. Fields, in order: V gene, clone size, D gene, J gene, CDR3 DNA, CDR3 protein. The D gene is left open where the match is weak. The size entry is marked missing in some rows and otherwise reads once, few, many or a size class.

TRBV5-1	NA	TRBD2	TRBJ2-7	TGCGCCAGCAGCGCCGGGACTAGCGGGTCCTACGAGCAGTACTTC	CASSAGTSGSYEQYF
TRBV11-1	NA	NA	TRBJ1-2	TGTGCCAGCAGCTTAGCTGGGGAGGACTATGGCTACACCTTC	CASSLAGEDYGYTF
TRBV2	NA	NA	TRBJ2-7	TGTGCCAGCCATCCTACAGGGTCTCACGAGCAGTACTTC	CASHPTGSHEQYF
TRBV27	NA	NA	TRBJ2-5	TGTGCCAGCAGTTTATGGGGAGAGTCGGAGACCCAGTACTTC	CASSLWGESETQYF
TRBV6-5	NA	TRBD1	TRBJ1-1	TGTGCCAGCAGTGAACGGACAGGGGGCATGGGGGCTTTCTTT	CASSERTGGMGAFF
TRBV27	NA	TRBD1	TRBJ2-1	TGTGCCAGCTCCAGAGTCCGGACAGGGGGGAATGAGCAGTTCTTC	CASSRVRTGGNEQFF
TRBV5-1	NA	TRBD1	TRBJ2-7	TGCGCCAGCAGCTTGGGGTTGGGACAGAACTACGAGCAGTACTTC	CASSLGLGQNYEQYF
TRBV18	NA	TRBD1	TRBJ1-5	TGTGCCAGCTCCGGGACAGATAGCAATCAGCCCCAGCATTTT	CASSGTDSNQPQHF
TRBV7-9	NA	TRBD1	TRBJ1-4	TGTGCCAGCAGCAACAGGGGGCTGGATGAAAAACTGTTTTTT	CASSNRGLDEKLFF
TRBV10-1	NA	TRBD2	TRBJ2-7	TGCGCCAGCAGTGATGGTGGACTAGCGGGAGGAATTGGCTACGAGCAGTACTTC	CASSDGGLAGGIGYEQYF
TRBV27	NA	TRBD1	TRBJ2-1	TGTGCCAGCAGTCCCGGGACAGGGTCATACAATGAGCAGTTCTTC	CASSPGTGSYNEQFF
TRBV5-1	NA	NA	TRBJ1-2	TGCGCCGGCAGCTTGGAGGGGGGGATGGGAGATGGCTACACCTTC	CAGSLEGGMGDGYTF
TRBV12-2	NA	NA	TRBJ2-2	TGTGCAAGGTGGGGGGGGGTAACAGGGTTTAGCACCGGGGAGCTGTTTTTT	CARWGGVTGFSTGELFF
TRBV27	NA	NA	TRBJ2-5	TGTGCCAGCATCCGAGGAGAGACCCAGTACTTC	CASIRGETQYF
TRBV5-1	NA	TRBD1	TRBJ2-7	TGCGCCAGCAGAACCGGGACAGGGAAGCGCGAGCAGTACTTC	CASRTGTGKREQYF
TRBV6-1	once	NA	TRBJ2-1	TGTGCCAGCTTCGCCTCCTTGAGCTCCTACAATGAGCAGTTCTTC	CASFASLSSYNEQFF
TRBV14	NA	TRBD1	TRBJ2-2	TGTGCCAGCAGCCTCAGGACAGGGCCGAACACCGGGGAGCTGTTTTTT	CASSLRTGPNTGELFF
TRBV9	NA	TRBD1	TRBJ2-3	TGTGCCAGCAGCGCGTCGACCGGGACAGGGGCCGATACGCAGTATTTT	CASSASTGTGADTQYF
TRBV11-3	NA	TRBD1	TRBJ2-7	TGTGCCAGCAGCTACGGGGACAGGGTAGGACAGAACGAGCAGTACTTC	CASSYGDRVGQNEQYF
TRBV21-1	NA	NA	TRBJ2-7	TGTGCCAGCAGCACAAAAGGGGACAGGGTGGTCGGCGAGCAGTACTTC	CASSTKGDRVVGEQYF
TRBV7-6	once	TRBD1	TRBJ2-1	TGTGCCAGCACAGATAAAAGGGACAGTACTTTCTTC	CASTDKRDSTFF
TRBV5-1	NA	TRBD1	TRBJ2-3	TGCGCCAGCAGCTCGGGACAGGTAGTCGGTACGCAGTATTTT	CASSSGQVVGTQYF
TRBV10-1	NA	NA	TRBJ1-2	TGCGCCAGCAGCCCTGGGGGGGCCACCTATGGCTACACCTTC	CASSPGGATYGYTF
TRBV6-1	NA	NA	TRBJ2-7	TGTGCCAGCAGTGAAGACCCACGGGTCACCCTGCGCGAGCAGTACTTC	CASSEDPRVTLREQYF
TRBV27	NA	NA	TRBJ2-7	TGTGCCAGCCGATTCGGGTCGCTAGCCTCCTACGAGCAGTACTTC	CASRFGSLASYEQYF
TRBV6-5	few	NA	TRBJ1-1	TGTGCCAGCAGTTACTCGAACAGGGATGAAGCTTTCTTT	CASSYSNRDEAFF
TRBV9	NA	TRBD2	TRBJ2-1	TGTGCCAGCAGCTACGGACTAGCGGAAAAGTTCTTC	CASSYGLAEKFF
TRBV4-1	few	TRBD1	TRBJ2-2	TGCGCCAGCAGCCAGTCGACTTCGGGACAGGGAGCCGGGGAGCTGTTTTTT	CASSQSTSGQGAGELFF
TRBV5-1	few	NA	TRBJ1-3	TGCGCCAGCAGACAAGCGAGCTCTGGAAACACCATATATTTT	CASRQASSGNTIYF
TRBV10-1	NA	NA	TRBJ2-3	TGCGCCAGCAGCCATAGAGGGGGAAGCACAGATACGCAGTATTTT	CASSHRGGSTDTQYF
TRBV29-1	NA	TRBD1	TRBJ1-2	TGCAGCGCTGACAAGGGGGCGCAGGATGGCTACACCTTC	CSADKGAQDGYTF
TRBV9	NA	TRBD2	TRBJ2-1	TGTGCCAGCAGCGTAGATCCCCCGGGACTAGTGAGTAATGAGCAGTTCTTC	CASSVDPPGLVSNEQFF
TRBV6-1	few	NA	TRBJ1-4	TGTGCCAGCAGTGAAGCGAAGTCAGGAACTAATGAAAAACTGTTTTTT	CASSEAKSGTNEKLFF
TRBV12-5	NA	NA	TRBJ2-7	TGTGCTAGTGGTCTCCTGTACGAGCAGTACTTC	CASGLLYEQYF
TRBV7-9	once	NA	TRBJ1-4	TGTGCCAGCAGCTTAGGGAGACTAGAGAGACCAACTAATGAAAAACTGTTTTTT	CASSLGRLERPTNEKLFF
TRBV7-3	few	TRBD1	TRBJ1-1	TGTGCCAGCAGCTCCGAGACAGGGATGAACACTGAAGCTTTCTTT	CASSSETGMNTEAFF
TRBV5-1	NA	TRBD2	TRBJ2-5	TGCGCCAGCAGCCGGACTAGCCCAAACCAAGAGACCCAGTACTTC	CASSRTSPNQETQYF
TRBV2	NA	NA	TRBJ1-5	TGTGCCAGCACCGGGACACCGGATTATCAGCCCCAGCATTTT	CASTGTPDYQPQHF
TRBV27	NA	NA	TRBJ2-2	TGTGCCAGCAGTTCCCTCCGGGGAGGTAACACCGGGGAGCTGTTTTTT	CASSSLRGGNTGELFF
TRBV7-9	NA	NA	TRBJ2-5	TGTGCCAGCAGCTTAGCGCGCGGTTGGGAGACCCAGTACTTC	CASSLARGWETQYF
TRBV4-1	NA	NA	TRBJ2-3	TGCGCCAGCAGCCAAGGCAGGGCCAGCACAGATACGCAGTATTTT	CASSQGRASTDTQYF